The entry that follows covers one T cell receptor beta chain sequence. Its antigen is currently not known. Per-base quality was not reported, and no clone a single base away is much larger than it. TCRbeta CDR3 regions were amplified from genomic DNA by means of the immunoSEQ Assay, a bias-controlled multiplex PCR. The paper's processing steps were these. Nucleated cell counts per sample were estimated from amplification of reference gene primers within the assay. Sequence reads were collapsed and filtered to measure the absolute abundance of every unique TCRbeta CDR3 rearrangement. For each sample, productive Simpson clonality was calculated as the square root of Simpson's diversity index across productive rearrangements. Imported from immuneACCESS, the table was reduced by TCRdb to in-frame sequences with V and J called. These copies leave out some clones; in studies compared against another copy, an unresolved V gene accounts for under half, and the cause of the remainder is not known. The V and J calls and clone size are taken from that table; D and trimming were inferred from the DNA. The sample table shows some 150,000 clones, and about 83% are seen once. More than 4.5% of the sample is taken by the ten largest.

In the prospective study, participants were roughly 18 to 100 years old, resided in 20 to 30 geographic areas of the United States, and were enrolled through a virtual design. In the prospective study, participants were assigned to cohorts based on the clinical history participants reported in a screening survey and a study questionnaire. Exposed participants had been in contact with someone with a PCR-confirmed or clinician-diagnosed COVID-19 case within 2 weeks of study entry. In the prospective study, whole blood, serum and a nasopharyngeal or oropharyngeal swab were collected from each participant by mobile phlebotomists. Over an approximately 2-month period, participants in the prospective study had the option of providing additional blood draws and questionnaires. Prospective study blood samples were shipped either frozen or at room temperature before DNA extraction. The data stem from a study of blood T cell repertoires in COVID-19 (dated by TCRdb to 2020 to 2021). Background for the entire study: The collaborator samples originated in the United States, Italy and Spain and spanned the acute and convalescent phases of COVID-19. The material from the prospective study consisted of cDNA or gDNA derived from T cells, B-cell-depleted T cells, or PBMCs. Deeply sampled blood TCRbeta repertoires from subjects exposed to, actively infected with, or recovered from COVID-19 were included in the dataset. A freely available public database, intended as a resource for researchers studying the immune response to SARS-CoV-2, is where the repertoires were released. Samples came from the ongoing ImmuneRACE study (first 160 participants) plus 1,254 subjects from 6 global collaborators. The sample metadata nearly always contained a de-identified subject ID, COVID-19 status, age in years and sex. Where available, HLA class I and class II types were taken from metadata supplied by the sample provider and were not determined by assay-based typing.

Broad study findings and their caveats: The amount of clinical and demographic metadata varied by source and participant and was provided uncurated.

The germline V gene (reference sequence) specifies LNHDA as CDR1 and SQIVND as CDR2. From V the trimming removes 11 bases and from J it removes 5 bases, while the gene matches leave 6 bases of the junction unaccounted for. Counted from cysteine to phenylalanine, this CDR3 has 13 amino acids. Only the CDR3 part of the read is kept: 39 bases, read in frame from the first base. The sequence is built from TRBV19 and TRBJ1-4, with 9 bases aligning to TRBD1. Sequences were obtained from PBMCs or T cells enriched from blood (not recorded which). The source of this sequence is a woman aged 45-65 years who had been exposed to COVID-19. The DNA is TGTGCCGAAGGGGACAGGGCGAATGAAAAACTGTTTTTT. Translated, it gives CAEGDRANEKLFF.